Presented here are 18 T cell receptor beta chains from one specimen sequenced in a study of metastatic and nonmetastatic thyroid tumors. TCRdb re-processed the PCR reads through MiXCR. Among more than 13,000 clones listed, approximately 12% were seen once. Patients had received no treatment of any kind before thyroid surgery. Input material: blood. These receptors came from a female donor with papillary thyroid cancer or a benign thyroid nodule (not recorded which). Some clones in this sample may be carry-over from other donors' samples.

This clone is medium-sized by share. This sequence joins TRBV11-2 and TRBJ1-2; D is possibly TRBD1 (5 bases). Germline V gives CDR1 SGHAT, CDR2 FQNNGV. The CDR3 extends over 14 amino acids. The V and J ends lost 5 bases and 5 bases respectively, with 15 bases between them. The CDR3 is CASSTGRISYGYTF. The CDR3 DNA reads TGTGCCAGCAGCACGGGACGGATATCTTATGGCTACACCTTC.

This clone was picked up many times. Being one base from a much bigger clone, this may be a read error. Other DNA variants within this sample encode the same CDR3. The rearrangement links TRBV20-1 to TRBJ2-3; 8 bases agree with TRBD2. The CDR3 is made up of 16 amino acids. J was trimmed by 8 bases and V by 3 bases; bases with no gene match: 16. Germline V gene sequence: CDR1 DFQATT, CDR2 SNEGSKA (reference sequence). The CDR3 loop is CSASPGLAGGMGTQYF. CDR3 bases: TGCAGTGCTAGTCCGGGACTGGCGGGAGGAATGGGTACGCAGTATTTT.

In this sample, this clone turned up a few times. J is TRBJ2-3 and V is TRBV20-1, with TRBD2 matching 7 bases. The CDR3 is made up of 17 amino acids. Trimming removed 1 base from V and 2 bases from J; junction bases left unmatched: 12. Germline-derived CDR1 and CDR2 are DFQATT and SNEGSKA (reference sequence). CDR3 in DNA: TGCAGTGCTAGAGCCCTCGCTGGAACTAGCGTCACAGATACGCAGTATTTT. Protein: CSARALAGTSVTDTQYF.

This clone was counted between two and nine times. The chain joins TRBV20-1 to TRBJ2-3, with 9 bases identical to TRBD2. The trim removed 5 bases at V and 0 bases at J, leaving 6 bases unmatched. This CDR3 has 15 residues. In germline, CDR1 is DFQATT, CDR2 SNEGSKA (reference sequence). CDR3 bases: TGCAGTGCTCCTCGACTAGCGGTTAGCACAGATACGCAGTATTTT. It translates to CSAPRLAVSTDTQYF.

The chain is built from TRBV30 and TRBJ1-2; D unresolved. Trimming left V 2 bases short and J 4 bases short, with 8 bases between. Germline values: CDR1 GTSNPN, CDR2 SVGIG (reference sequence). The CDR3 covers 12 residues. Here the CDR3 DNA reads TGTGCCTGGAGTCTCAATTTCTATGGCTACACCTTC. The encoded protein is CAWSLNFYGYTF.

This clone was seen a few times. V and J are TRBV5-4 and TRBJ1-1, with TRBD1 matching 7 bases. The CDR3 is 15 amino acids. J was trimmed by 0 bases and V by 6 bases; bases with no gene match: 8. Germline V gives CDR1 SGHNT, CDR2 YYREEE (reference sequence). CDR3 sequence reads: CASNRQGSMNTEAFF. The CDR3 coding sequence is TGTGCCAGCAACAGACAGGGCTCCATGAACACTGAAGCTTTCTTT.

This clone is medium-sized within its sample. This chain links TRBV5-1 with TRBJ2-7; D is uncertain. The length of the CDR3 is 15 residues. The germline CDR1 and CDR2 sequences are SGHRS and YFSETQ. Trimming took 5 bases from V and 0 from J, leaving 15 bases between them. CDR3 in amino acids: CASSETGLSSYEQYF. The CDR3, as DNA: TGCGCCAGCAGTGAGACCGGGCTCAGCTCCTACGAGCAGTACTTC.

This clone was recorded a few times. Mismatch with germline at one junction end may stem from a read error. Other DNA sequences from this sample encode an identical CDR3 as well. The J gene is TRBJ2-7, the V gene TRBV6-5, with D tentatively TRBD1 (5 bases). The CDR3 loop spans 13 amino acids. The germline gives CDR1 MNHEY, CDR2 SVGAGI. Written as DNA, the CDR3 is TGTGCCAGCAGTTATTCGACAGCCTACGAGCAGTATTTC. This sequence encodes CASSYSTAYEQYF.

This clone was recorded many times. The V call is TRBV5-1, the J call TRBJ2-7; D perhaps matches TRBD2 (6 bases). CDR3 length equals 14 residues. V was cut by 0 bases and J by 6 bases, with 13 bases left in between. Germline V gives CDR1 SGHRS, CDR2 YFSETQ. The CDR3 coding sequence is TGCGCCAGCAGCTTGGAGGGGAGGCGAGGCGAGCAGTACTTC. It codes for CASSLEGRRGEQYF.

This clone was seen many times. This chain connects TRBV3-1 to TRBJ2-2; 7 bases align to TRBD2. The length of the CDR3 is 15 residues. CDR1 and CDR2 from the germline V gene are LGHDT and YNNKEL (reference sequence). Losses at the gene ends were 2 bases for V and 0 bases for J; bases not matched to a gene: 0. CDR3: CASSQLAANTGELFF. In nucleotides, the CDR3 is TGTGCCAGCAGCCAACTAGCGGCGAACACCGGGGAGCTGTTTTTT. Full variable domain (outside the CDR3, taken from reference TRBV3-1 and TRBJ2-2): DTAVSQTPKYLVTQMGNDKSIKCEQNLGHDTMYWYKQDSKKFLKIMFSYNNKELIINETVPNRFSPKSPDKAHLNLHINSLELGDSAVYFCASSQLAANTGELFFGEGSRLTVL.

This clone was counted at least ten times. This chain links TRBV3-1 with TRBJ2-5, with a possible D match to TRBD2 (5 bases). In germline, CDR1 is LGHDT, CDR2 YNNKEL (reference sequence). Trimming left V 4 bases short and J 5 bases short, with 11 bases between. The CDR3 sequence is 13 residues long. The DNA of the CDR3 is TGTGCCAGCAGCCGAGCGGTATCGGAGACCCAGTACTTC. Encoded protein: CASSRAVSETQYF.

CDR3 residues: CASTPGFGNTIYF. The CDR3 DNA reads as TGTGCCAGCACCCCCGGTTTCGGAAACACCATATATTTT. J is TRBJ1-3 and V is TRBV12-3 or TRBV12-4; D not certain. Trimming took 7 bases from V and 4 from J, leaving 11 bases between them. The CDR3 consists of 13 residues.

In this sample, this clone turned up many times. This sequence joins TRBV20-1 and TRBJ2-7; D possibly corresponds to TRBD2 (5 bases). Trimming stripped 3 bases from V and 6 bases from J, with 18 bases between. Germline loops: CDR1 DFQATT, CDR2 SNEGSKA (reference sequence). The CDR3 consists of 14 residues. CDR3 region: CSASPPPRRSEQYF. The CDR3 DNA reads TGCAGTGCTAGCCCCCCTCCTAGGAGGAGCGAGCAGTACTTC.

This clone was observed at least ten times. A clone one base away is much larger, so this may be a read error. The rearrangement joins TRBV12-3 or TRBV12-4 to TRBJ2-5; D gene uncertain. This CDR3 comprises 14 residues. V was trimmed by 2 bases and J by 2 bases, leaving 9 bases between them. CDR3 protein: CASSLRLVQETQYF. The CDR3 DNA sequence: TGTGCCAGCAGTTTAAGGCTAGTTCAAGAGACCCAGTACTTC.

With regard to this clone: This could be a read error, since a much larger clone is one nucleotide away. Other DNA sequences of this sample code for an identical CDR3. The J gene is TRBJ1-4, the V gene TRBV5-1, with a possible D match to TRBD1 (5 bases). The V gene lost 4 bases and the J gene lost 11 bases, with 24 bases spanning the gap. CDR1 is SGHRS and CDR2 is YFSETQ in the germline V gene. This CDR3 spans 16 amino acids. The DNA for the CDR3 is TGCGCCAGCAGCCCCATGGGACGGGTCGGTGGTGAGAAACTGTTTTTT. Protein sequence: CASSPMGRVGGEKLFF.

As for this clone: This may be a read error: a much more frequent sequence differs by one nucleotide. Without the conserved terminal phenylalanine or tryptophan, this CDR3 likely stems from a read error. The V call is TRBV29-1, the J call TRBJ2-5, with D perhaps TRBD1 or TRBD2 (7 bases each). The V gene lost 2 bases and the J gene lost 5 bases, with 18 bases spanning the gap. The CDR3 extends over 15 amino acids. The germline gives CDR1 SQVTM, CDR2 ANQGSEA. Written as DNA, the CDR3 is TGCAGCGTTGAACACCCAGGGGGGGGCGGTGAGACCCAGTACCTC. It translates to CSVEHPGGGGETQYL.

This clone was recorded at least ten times. V is TRBV7-2 and J is TRBJ2-7; perhaps D is TRBD1 or TRBD2 (5 bases each). Germline V gene sequence: CDR1 SGHTA, CDR2 FQGNSA. CDR3 length: 14 residues. Trimming cost V 3 bases and J 1 base, with 10 bases left between them. For the CDR3, the DNA is TGTGCCAGCAGCTTCGCCAGGGAGTCCTACGAGCAGTACTTC. Residues: CASSFARESYEQYF.

This clone was counted only a few times. This may come from a read error, since a much larger clone is one base off. V is TRBV3-1 and J is TRBJ1-1, with D possibly TRBD1 on 5 matching bases. This CDR3 comprises 14 residues. Germline values: CDR1 LGHDT, CDR2 YNNKEL (reference sequence). In DNA, the CDR3 is TGTGCCAGCAGCCCGACAGTAATGAACACTGGAGCTTTCTTT. It is translated as CASSPTVMNTGAFF.